This T cell receptor beta chain is drawn from a study of shared clonotypes between healthy human individuals. V shed 1 base and J shed 6 bases, with 13 bases lying between them. The CDR3 has 14 residues. Germline loops: CDR1 ENHRY, CDR2 SYGVKD. CD45RO-negative, CCR7-positively selected cells formed the naive CD8 fraction, excluding terminally differentiated effector memory CD45RA+ cells. The repertoire was sequenced with immunoSEQ multiplex PCR; TCRdb's copy has only in-frame clones and lacks some. This sample has roughly 2,000,000 clones; 93% occur once, and the top ten carry over 1.5%. Specimen: naive CD8+ T cells from PBMCs. The chain carries TRBV10-3 and TRBJ2-7; no reliable D call. This TCR derives from a man aged 18 to 29 in good health. Some clones in this sample may be carry-over from other donors' samples. DNA for the CDR3: TGTGCCATCAGTGAGTTGGGTCAGTACCGCGAGCAGTACTTC. This sequence encodes CAISELGQYREQYF.